The TCR beta chain under discussion was sequenced for a study of control samples from healthy donors and cancer patients. The ends lost 3 bases at V and 1 base at J; junction bases unmatched: 10. The CDR3 is 17 amino acids. Germline CDR1 is SGHDT and CDR2 is YYEEEE. Clones were sequenced by immunoSEQ multiplex PCR, and TCRdb holds only the in-frame ones, with some missing. The sample consists of fewer than 200,000 clones, 96% of them appearing once. V usage is TRBV5-6 and J usage is TRBJ1-5; 7 bases agree with TRBD1. Sequences were obtained from blood. The receptor was derived from a woman under 40 in good health. CDR3 loop: CASSSHRGLISNQPQHF. DNA of the CDR3: TGTGCCAGCAGCTCTCACAGGGGACTCATCAGCAATCAGCCCCAGCATTTT.